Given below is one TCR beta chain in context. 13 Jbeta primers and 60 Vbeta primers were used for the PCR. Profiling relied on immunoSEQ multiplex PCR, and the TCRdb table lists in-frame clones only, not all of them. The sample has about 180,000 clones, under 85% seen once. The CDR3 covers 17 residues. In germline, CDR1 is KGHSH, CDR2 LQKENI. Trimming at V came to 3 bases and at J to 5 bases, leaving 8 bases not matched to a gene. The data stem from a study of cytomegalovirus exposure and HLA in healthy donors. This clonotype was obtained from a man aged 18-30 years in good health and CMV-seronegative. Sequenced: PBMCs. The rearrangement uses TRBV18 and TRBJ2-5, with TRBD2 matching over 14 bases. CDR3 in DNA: TGTGCCAGCTCACCGGTTCGGGGACTAGCGGGAGTTGAGACCCAGTACTTC. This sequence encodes CASSPVRGLAGVETQYF.